The source of this T cell receptor (beta chain) is a study of blood T cell repertoires in COVID-19 (dated by TCRdb to 2019 to 2021). About the investigation overall: Samples from collaborators originated in the United States, Italy and Spain and spanned both the acute and convalescent phases of COVID-19. The material from the prospective study consisted of cDNA or gDNA derived from T cells, B-cell-depleted T cells, or PBMCs. The dataset comprised deeply sampled blood TCRbeta repertoires from subjects exposed to, actively infected with, or recovered from COVID-19. The repertoires were made available in a free public database intended to serve as a resource for research on the immune response to SARS-CoV-2. The samples were drawn from the first 160 participants of the ongoing ImmuneRACE study and from 950 to 1,500 subjects provided by 6 global collaborators. Nearly every sample came with metadata listing a de-identified subject ID, COVID-19 status, age in years and sex. Where available, HLA class I and class II types were taken from metadata supplied by the sample provider and were not determined by assay-based typing.

Whole blood was collected in K2EDTA tubes by collaborating institutions according to the institutions' own protocols. Collaborator samples were shipped for TCRbeta analysis as frozen whole blood, isolated PBMCs, or DNA extracted from either sample type. The immunoSEQ Assay, a bias-controlled multiplex PCR, was used to amplify TCRbeta CDR3 regions from genomic DNA. The original methods were these. Within the assay, amplification of reference gene primers was used to estimate how many nucleated cells each sample contained. To quantify the absolute abundance of each unique TCRbeta CDR3 rearrangement, sequence reads were collapsed and filtered. For each sample, productive Simpson clonality was calculated by taking the square root of Simpson's diversity index across productive rearrangements. In TCRdb, the immuneACCESS table is reduced to in-frame sequences with V and J assigned. These tables do not hold every clone; where another copy was compared, an unresolved V gene accounts for under half, and the others remain unexplained. V and J calls and clone size are as listed in that table; D and trimming were resolved from the DNA. The sample has 9,500 to 15,000 clones on record, approximately 85% of them singletons. The ten largest clonotypes hold more than 5.5% of the sample.

This clone was detected only once. The specificity of this receptor is unknown. There are no base qualities to consult, and no much larger clone falls within one base. For CDR1 and CDR2, the germline V gene lists KGHDR and SFDVKD. From the cysteine through the phenylalanine, the CDR3 covers 15 amino acids. Only the CDR3 DNA stays, 45 bases, in frame from base 1. Germline trimming amounts to 5 bases on V and 0 bases on J, with 6 as the count of junction bases outside the gene matches. The paper's findings and limits, for the study overall: How much clinical and demographic metadata was included differed by source and by participant, and the metadata was provided uncurated.

Sequencing was carried out using peripheral blood. The receptor's source is a human donor in a cohort sampled during active COVID-19. In this chain, TRBV24-1 is recombined with TRBJ2-7, and 7 junction bases match TRBD2. The CDR3 in this case is CATSGWDYNSYEQYF. Here is the DNA: TGTGCCACCAGTGGATGGGACTATAACTCCTACGAGCAGTACTTC.